A selection of T cell receptor beta chains follows, all from one sample in a study of cytomegalovirus exposure and HLA in healthy donors. The assay was immunoSEQ multiplex PCR, and TCRdb's table has in-frame clones only and misses some. The sample records around 180,000 clones, around 80% being singletons. Input material: PBMCs. These receptor sequences come from a woman in her thirties or forties in good health and CMV-seronegative. Both conserved end residues are part of each CDR3. Fields, in order: D gene, clone size, V gene, J gene, CDR3 protein, CDR3 DNA. D genes are given only for firm matches. Part of the rows lack a size; the others show once, few, many or a class for expanded clones.

d_gene: NA
abundance: NA
v_gene: TRBV27
j_gene: TRBJ1-1
CDR3aa: CASSFTGMNTEAFF
CDR3nt: TGTGCCAGCAGTTTCACAGGGATGAACACTGAAGCTTTCTTT

d_gene: TRBD2
abundance: NA
v_gene: TRBV28
j_gene: TRBJ2-2
CDR3aa: CASTGLAGATGELFF
CDR3nt: TGTGCCAGCACCGGACTAGCGGGAGCAACGGGGGAGCTGTTTTTT

d_gene: NA
abundance: few
v_gene: TRBV7-9
j_gene: TRBJ1-1
CDR3aa: CASSSTGNTEAFF
CDR3nt: TGTGCCAGCAGCTCCACAGGGAACACTGAAGCTTTCTTT

d_gene: NA
abundance: NA
v_gene: TRBV7-9
j_gene: TRBJ1-2
CDR3aa: CASSFPPSHGYTF
CDR3nt: TGTGCCAGCAGCTTCCCCCCGAGCCATGGCTACACCTTC

d_gene: TRBD1
abundance: NA
v_gene: TRBV19
j_gene: TRBJ2-5
CDR3aa: CASGRTGQETQYF
CDR3nt: TGTGCCAGCGGACGGACAGGGCAAGAGACCCAGTACTTC

d_gene: TRBD1
abundance: NA
v_gene: TRBV27
j_gene: TRBJ2-1
CDR3aa: CASSFPGTGPFF
CDR3nt: TGTGCCAGCAGTTTCCCCGGGACAGGGCCGTTCTTC

d_gene: NA
abundance: NA
v_gene: TRBV2
j_gene: TRBJ2-5
CDR3aa: CASSERGTFRGETQYF
CDR3nt: TGTGCCAGCAGTGAACGGGGGACCTTCCGGGGAGAGACCCAGTACTTC

d_gene: NA
abundance: NA
v_gene: TRBV27
j_gene: TRBJ2-2
CDR3aa: CASATMWASANTGELFF
CDR3nt: TGTGCCAGCGCGACGATGTGGGCTAGCGCGAACACCGGGGAGCTGTTTTTT

d_gene: TRBD1
abundance: few
v_gene: TRBV28
j_gene: TRBJ1-1
CDR3aa: CASKDQGARNTEAFF
CDR3nt: TGTGCCAGCAAAGATCAGGGGGCCAGGAACACTGAAGCTTTCTTT

d_gene: NA
abundance: NA
v_gene: TRBV19
j_gene: TRBJ1-5
CDR3aa: CASSITPGEPQHF
CDR3nt: TGTGCCAGTAGTATAACACCAGGGGAGCCCCAGCATTTT

d_gene: NA
abundance: few
v_gene: TRBV4-1
j_gene: TRBJ1-1
CDR3aa: CASSQEEGHTEAFF
CDR3nt: TGCGCCAGCAGCCAAGAGGAGGGTCACACTGAAGCTTTCTTT